This TCR beta chain came from a study of T cell responses to AZD1222 COVID-19 vaccine. Notes on the study in general: The study found vaccine-associated CD4 TCRs spanning spike, dominant at 160-218 and 743-854.

Libraries were prepared by immunoSEQ multiplex PCR; TCRdb keeps only in-frame clonotypes and omits some of them. The sample has about 120,000 clones; roughly 90% are singletons. Notes on this clone: Antigen: not known.

This CDR3 has 17 residues. Germline V gives CDR1 LGHNT, CDR2 FRNRAP. Trimming took 1 base from V and 0 from J, leaving 13 bases between them. The chain combines TRBV12-5 with TRBJ1-3; possibly TRBD1 for D (6 bases). The source of this sequence is an adult in good health. The source material was peripheral blood, sampled on day 0 of AZD1222 vaccination. CDR3: CASGLGRGGFSGNTIYF. CDR3 sequence (DNA): TGTGCTAGTGGTTTGGGTCGTGGGGGCTTCTCTGGAAACACCATATATTTT.